This T cell receptor beta chain was documented in a study of blood T cell repertoires in COVID-19. Study information: Sample material is recorded as cDNA or gDNA derived from T cells, B-cell-depleted T cells, or PBMCs.

Original data processing: Amplification of reference gene primers provided the estimated nucleated cell counts. Assay used: immunoSEQ multiplex PCR; TCRdb lists only in-frame clones, some missing. The V and J calls and clone size were taken over from that table, and D and trimming were inferred from the DNA. The sample includes 150,000 or so clones, 83% of them seen just once. This study enrolled people aged roughly 18 to 89 from 20 to 25 US geographic areas. Clinical history as reported by participants underpinned cohort assignment. The sequencing sample was made of PBMCs or T cells enriched from blood (not recorded which). The receptor comes from a woman in her forties or fifties who had recovered from COVID-19.

The CDR3 reads CASRTDRSNEKLFF. In DNA, the CDR3 is TGTGCCAGCAGAACGGACAGGTCTAATGAAAAACTGTTTTTT. The chain has TRBV2 and TRBJ1-4; TRBD1 matches at 7 bases. Germline trimming cut 6 bases from V and 3 bases from J; bases unmatched to any gene: 4. The CDR3 is made up of 14 amino acids. Germline V gene sequence: CDR1 SNHLY, CDR2 FYNNEI.